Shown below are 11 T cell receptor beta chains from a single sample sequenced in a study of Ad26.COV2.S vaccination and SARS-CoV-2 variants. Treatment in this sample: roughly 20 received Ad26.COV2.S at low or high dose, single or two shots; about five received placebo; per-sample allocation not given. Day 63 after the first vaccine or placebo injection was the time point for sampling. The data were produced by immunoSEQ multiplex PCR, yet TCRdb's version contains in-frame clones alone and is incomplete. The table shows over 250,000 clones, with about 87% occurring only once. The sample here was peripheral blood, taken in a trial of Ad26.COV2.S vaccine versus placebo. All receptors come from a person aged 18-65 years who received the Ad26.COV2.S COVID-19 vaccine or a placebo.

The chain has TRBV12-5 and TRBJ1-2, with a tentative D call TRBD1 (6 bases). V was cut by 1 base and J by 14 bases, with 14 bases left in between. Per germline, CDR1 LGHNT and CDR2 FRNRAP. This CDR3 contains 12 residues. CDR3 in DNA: TGTGCTAGTGGTTTGGCCCCAGGGGCTACGACCTTC. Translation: CASGLAPGATTF.

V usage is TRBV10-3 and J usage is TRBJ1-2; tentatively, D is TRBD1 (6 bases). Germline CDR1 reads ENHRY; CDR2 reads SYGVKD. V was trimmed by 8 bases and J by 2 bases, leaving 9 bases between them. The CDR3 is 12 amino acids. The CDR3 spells CAIAGANYGYTF. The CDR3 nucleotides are TGTGCCATCGCAGGGGCGAACTATGGCTACACCTTC.

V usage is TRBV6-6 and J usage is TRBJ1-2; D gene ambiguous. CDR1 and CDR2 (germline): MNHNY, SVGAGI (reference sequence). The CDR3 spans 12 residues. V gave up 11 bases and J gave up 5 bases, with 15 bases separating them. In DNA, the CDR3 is TGTGCCGCTCGCCCGGGATGGTATGGCTACACCTTC. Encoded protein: CAARPGWYGYTF.

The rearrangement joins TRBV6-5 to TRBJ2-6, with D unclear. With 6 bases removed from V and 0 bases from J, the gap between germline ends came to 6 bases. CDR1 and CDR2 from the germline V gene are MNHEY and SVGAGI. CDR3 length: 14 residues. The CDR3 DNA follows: TGTGCCAGCAGCCGCTTCTCTGGGGCCAACGTCCTGACTTTC. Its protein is CASSRFSGANVLTF.

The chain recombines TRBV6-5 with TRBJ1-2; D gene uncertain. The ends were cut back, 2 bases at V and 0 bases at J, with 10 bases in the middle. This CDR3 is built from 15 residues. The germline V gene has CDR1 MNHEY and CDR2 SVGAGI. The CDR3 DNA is TGTGCCAGCAGTTACGGCCAGACCTCTAACTATGGCTACACCTTC. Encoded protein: CASSYGQTSNYGYTF.

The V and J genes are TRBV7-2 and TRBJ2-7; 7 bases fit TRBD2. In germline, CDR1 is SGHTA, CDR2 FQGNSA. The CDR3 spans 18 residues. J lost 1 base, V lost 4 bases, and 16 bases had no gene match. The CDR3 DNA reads TGTGCCAGCAGCTCGCGGGGAGCGGTCGGGAGGCCATCCTACGAGCAGTACTTC. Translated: CASSSRGAVGRPSYEQYF.

The CDR3 region is CASSPPVEVEETQYF. CDR3 sequence (DNA): TGTGCCAGCTCACCCCCGGTGGAAGTCGAAGAGACCCAGTACTTC. This chain joins TRBV18 and TRBJ2-5; no clear D. The CDR3 extends over 15 amino acids. The germline V gene encodes CDR1 KGHSH and CDR2 LQKENI. V dropped 3 bases and J dropped 3 bases, with 14 bases sitting between them.

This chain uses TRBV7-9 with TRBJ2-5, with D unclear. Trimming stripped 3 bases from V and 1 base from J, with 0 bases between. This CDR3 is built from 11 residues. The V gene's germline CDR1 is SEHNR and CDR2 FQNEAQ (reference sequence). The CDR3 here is CASSFQETQYF. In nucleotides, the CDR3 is TGTGCCAGCAGCTTCCAAGAGACCCAGTACTTC.

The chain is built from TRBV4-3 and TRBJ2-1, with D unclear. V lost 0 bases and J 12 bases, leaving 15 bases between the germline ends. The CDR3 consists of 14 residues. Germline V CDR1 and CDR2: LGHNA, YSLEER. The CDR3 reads CASSQDVNLQVQFF. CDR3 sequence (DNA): TGCGCCAGCAGCCAAGACGTAAACCTGCAGGTGCAGTTCTTC.

The CDR3 DNA reads TGTGCCAGCTCACGAGGAAACACCATATATTTT. Its translation is CASSRGNTIYF. The chain is built from TRBV18 and TRBJ1-3; no definite D call. In germline, CDR1 is KGHSH, CDR2 LQKENI. This CDR3 contains 11 residues. Between the trimmed V and J ends, which lost 4 bases and 4 bases, there was a span of 2 bases.

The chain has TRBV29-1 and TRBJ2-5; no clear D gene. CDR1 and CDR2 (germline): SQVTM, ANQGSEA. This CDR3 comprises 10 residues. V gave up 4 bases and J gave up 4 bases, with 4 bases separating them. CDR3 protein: CSVAPETQYF. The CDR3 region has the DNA TGCAGCGTTGCCCCAGAGACCCAGTACTTC.